The 17 T cell receptor beta chains below come from one sample, sequenced in a study of beta chain features in type 1 diabetes. Expressed TCRB transcripts were sequenced, since all the RNA that had been isolated was reverse transcribed. Some clones are missing from TCRdb's copy, which holds only in-frame ones; the method was immunoSEQ multiplex PCR. Here the sample spans around 340,000 clones, around a fifth being singletons. Sequencing was carried out using naive CD4+ T cells from blood. The source is a woman aged 18-29 years in good health.

The chain links TRBV29-1 to TRBJ2-2; possible D gene TRBD2, 5 bases. Trimming cost V 0 bases and J 4 bases, with 12 bases left between them. Germline values: CDR1 SQVTM, CDR2 ANQGSEA. This CDR3 is built from 15 residues. CDR3 loop: CSVEDLRRGTGELFF. In DNA, the CDR3 is TGCAGCGTTGAAGATTTGCGACGGGGCACCGGGGAGCTGTTTTTT.

The rearrangement joins TRBV15 to TRBJ2-5; D may be TRBD2 (6 bases). The V end was cut by 1 base, the J end by 7 bases, with 7 bases between. The germline CDR1 and CDR2 sequences are LNHNV and YYDKDF (reference sequence). The CDR3 runs 12 residues. CDR3 bases: TGTGCCACCAGCAGAGCGGAGGGGACCCAGTACTTC. Protein sequence: CATSRAEGTQYF. Using reference TRBV15 and TRBJ2-5 for the parts outside the CDR3, the full variable domain is DAMVIQNPRYQVTQFGKPVTLSCSQTLNHNVMYWYQQKSSQAPKLLFHYYDKDFNNEADTPDNFQSRRPNTSFCFLDIRSPGLGDTAMYLCATSRAEGTQYFGPGTRLLVL.

The chain couples TRBV5-1 to TRBJ2-5; 8 bases match TRBD2. Germline V lookup: CDR1 SGHRS, CDR2 YFSETQ. The ends lost 7 bases at V and 3 bases at J; junction bases unmatched: 8. CDR3 length: 14 residues. The CDR3 region has the DNA TGCGCCAGCGTGCATTCGGGAGGGGAAGAGACCCAGTACTTC. This sequence encodes CASVHSGGEETQYF.

V usage is TRBV7-9 and J usage is TRBJ2-2, with TRBD2 matching 8 bases. The CDR3 has 16 residues. Germline loops: CDR1 SEHNR, CDR2 FQNEAQ (reference sequence). The trim removed 4 bases at V and 5 bases at J, leaving 9 bases unmatched. CDR3 amino acids: CASSSLRGGRTGELFF. In DNA, the CDR3 is TGTGCCAGCAGCTCCCTCCGGGGGGGACGGACCGGGGAGCTGTTTTTT.

The J gene is TRBJ2-7, the V gene TRBV15, with 8 nucleotides matching TRBD1. Germline V gives CDR1 LNHNV, CDR2 YYDKDF (reference sequence). With V trimmed by 3 bases and J by 5 bases, 3 bases remained unmatched. The CDR3 sequence is 13 residues long. CDR3 protein: CATSSRTGHEQYF. The CDR3, as DNA: TGTGCCACCAGCAGCCGGACAGGGCACGAGCAGTACTTC.

The rearrangement links TRBV5-4 to TRBJ2-3; TRBD2 matches at 12 bases. The ends lost 2 bases at V and 5 bases at J; junction bases unmatched: 12. The germline V gene has CDR1 SGHNT and CDR2 YYREEE (reference sequence). The CDR3 runs 18 residues. The CDR3 DNA sequence: TGTGCCAGCAGCTTTCCGACTAGCGGGGGAAGGTGGGGAGATACGCAGTATTTT. This codes for CASSFPTSGGRWGDTQYF.

The rearrangement links TRBV29-1 to TRBJ1-1; no clear D. The CDR3 is 11 residues long. V lost 4 bases and J lost 10, with 13 bases in between. The germline V gene encodes CDR1 SQVTM and CDR2 ANQGSEA. The CDR3 sequence is CSVGVGRRAFF. The CDR3 DNA is TGCAGCGTTGGGGTAGGAAGGAGAGCTTTCTTT.

The CDR3 is CASSLQGGHYEQYF. The DNA for the CDR3 is TGTGCCAGCAGCTTACAGGGTGGCCACTACGAGCAGTACTTC. The gene calls are TRBV13 and TRBJ2-5, with TRBD1 as a possible D gene (5 bases). The end of the DNA fits TRBJ2-7 better, so the J call may be wrong. The V gene's germline CDR1 is PRHDT and CDR2 FYEKMQ (reference sequence). The CDR3 length is 14 residues.

This chain connects TRBV5-1 to TRBJ2-2; tentatively, D is TRBD2 (6 bases). Per the germline V gene, CDR1 is SGHRS and CDR2 is YFSETQ. The CDR3 extends over 14 amino acids. V gave up 4 bases and J gave up 7 bases, with 14 bases separating them. The CDR3 loop is CASSPGTGNGELFF. The CDR3 DNA reads TGCGCCAGCAGCCCCGGGACTGGAAACGGGGAGCTGTTTTTT.

The chain uses TRBV5-1 and TRBJ2-1; D not resolved. Germline CDR1 and CDR2: SGHRS and YFSETQ. The CDR3 loop spans 14 amino acids. V gave up 3 bases and J gave up 5 bases, with 12 bases separating them. The CDR3 here is CASSSGESHNEQFF. The CDR3, as DNA: TGCGCCAGCAGCTCAGGCGAATCACACAATGAGCAGTTCTTC.

The chain has TRBV9 and TRBJ2-5, with a tentative D call TRBD2 (6 bases). Germline lookup yields CDR1 SGDLS and CDR2 YYNGEE. The CDR3 runs 16 residues. V was cut by 2 bases and J by 1 base, with 15 bases left in between. CDR3 sequence reads: CASSVGGLPIQETQYF. Here the CDR3 DNA reads TGTGCCAGCAGCGTCGGGGGACTCCCGATCCAAGAGACCCAGTACTTC.

This chain links TRBV19 with TRBJ2-1; the D gene is possibly TRBD2 (6 bases). Germline V gene sequence: CDR1 LNHDA, CDR2 SQIVND (reference sequence). The CDR3 length is 14 residues. V was cut by 4 bases and J by 1 base, with 8 bases left in between. This CDR3 reads CASSTGTSYNEQFF. CDR3 DNA: TGTGCCAGTAGTACCGGGACTTCCTACAATGAGCAGTTCTTC.

V is TRBV23-1 and J is TRBJ1-4; D possibly corresponds to TRBD1 (5 bases). TRBV23-1 is marked as an open reading frame, function uncertain. The length of the CDR3 is 15 residues. V was cut by 4 bases and J by 3 bases, with 12 bases left in between. CDR3 sequence: CASSLRAGSNEKLFF. The CDR3 DNA is TGCGCCAGCAGTCTAAGGGCAGGGTCTAATGAAAAACTGTTTTTT.

The chain carries TRBV6-6 and TRBJ2-5, with 16 bases that match TRBD2. Germline assignment: CDR1 MNHNY and CDR2 SVGAGI (reference sequence). The J segment lost 3 bases and the V segment lost 8 bases, leaving 0 bases of the junction unmatched. The CDR3 spans 14 residues. The CDR3 loop is CASGTSGREETQYF. CDR3 coding DNA: TGTGCCAGCGGGACTAGCGGGAGGGAAGAGACCCAGTACTTC.

The rearrangement joins TRBV2 to TRBJ2-1; maybe TRBD2 (5 bases). Germline lookup yields CDR1 SNHLY and CDR2 FYNNEI. CDR3 length: 14 residues. Trimming stripped 6 bases from V and 5 bases from J, with 14 bases between. The CDR3 DNA reads TGTGCCAGCAGGAGGACTGGAAATCACAATGAGCAGTTCTTC. Translated, it gives CASRRTGNHNEQFF.

In this sample, this clone turned up a few times. The chain employs TRBV7-8 and TRBJ1-2; D might be TRBD1 (5 bases). Germline loops: CDR1 SGHVS, CDR2 FQNEAQ. This CDR3 region has 14 residues. V shed 5 bases and J shed 2 bases, with 12 bases lying between them. CDR3 loop: CASSLLGGNYGYTF. The CDR3, as DNA: TGTGCCAGCAGCCTACTCGGGGGGAACTATGGCTACACCTTC.

The sample holds a few counts of this clone. The chain combines TRBV7-2 with TRBJ1-1; 12 nucleotides match TRBD1. The CDR3 extends over 15 amino acids. V shed 3 bases, J shed 5 bases, and the junction held 4 bases outside the gene matches. Germline values: CDR1 SGHTA, CDR2 FQGNSA. CDR3 DNA: TGTGCCAGCAGCTTGGGGACAGGGGGCGCGACTGAAGCTTTCTTT. Translation gives CASSLGTGGATEAFF.